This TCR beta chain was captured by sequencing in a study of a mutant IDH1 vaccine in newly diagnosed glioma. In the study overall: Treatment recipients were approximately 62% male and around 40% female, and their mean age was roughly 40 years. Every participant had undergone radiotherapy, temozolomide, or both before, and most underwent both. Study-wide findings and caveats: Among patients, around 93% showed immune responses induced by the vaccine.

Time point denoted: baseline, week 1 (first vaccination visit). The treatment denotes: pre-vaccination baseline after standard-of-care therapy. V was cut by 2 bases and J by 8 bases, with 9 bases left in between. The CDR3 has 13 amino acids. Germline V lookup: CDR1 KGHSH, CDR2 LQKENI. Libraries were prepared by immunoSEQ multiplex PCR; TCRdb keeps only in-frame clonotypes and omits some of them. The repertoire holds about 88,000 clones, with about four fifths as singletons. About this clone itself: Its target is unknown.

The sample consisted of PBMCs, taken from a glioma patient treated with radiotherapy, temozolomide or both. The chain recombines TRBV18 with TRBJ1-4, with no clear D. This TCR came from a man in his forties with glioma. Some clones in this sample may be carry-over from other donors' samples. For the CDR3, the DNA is TGTGCCAGCTCACCAGACCAGAGCGAAAAACTGTTTTTT. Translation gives CASSPDQSEKLFF. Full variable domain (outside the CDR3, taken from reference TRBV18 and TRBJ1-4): NAGVMQNPRHLVRRRGQEARLRCSPMKGHSHVYWYRQLPEEGLKFMVYLQKENIIDESGMPKERFSAEFPKEGPSILRIQQVVRGDSAAYFCASSPDQSEKLFFGSGTQLSVL.